This T cell receptor (beta chain) was obtained from a study of neoadjuvant anti-PD-1 for oral cavity cancer. The germline V gene encodes CDR1 SGHDT and CDR2 YYEEEE. Trimming removed 3 bases from V and 5 bases from J; junction bases left unmatched: 5. The CDR3 has 14 amino acids. Produced via immunoSEQ multiplex PCR; TCRdb's table is partial and in-frame only. This table has about 72,000 clones, about 86% appearing once. The sequenced sample was PBMCs, obtained before nivolumab (anti-PD-1) treatment. This sequence was found in a person between 40 and 85 years old with oral cavity squamous cell carcinoma. The chain recombines TRBV5-6 with TRBJ2-5, with 9 bases lining up with TRBD1. The CDR3, as DNA: TGTGCCAGCAGCTCCACAGGGGGCGAGGAGACCCAGTACTTC. As protein: CASSSTGGEETQYF.